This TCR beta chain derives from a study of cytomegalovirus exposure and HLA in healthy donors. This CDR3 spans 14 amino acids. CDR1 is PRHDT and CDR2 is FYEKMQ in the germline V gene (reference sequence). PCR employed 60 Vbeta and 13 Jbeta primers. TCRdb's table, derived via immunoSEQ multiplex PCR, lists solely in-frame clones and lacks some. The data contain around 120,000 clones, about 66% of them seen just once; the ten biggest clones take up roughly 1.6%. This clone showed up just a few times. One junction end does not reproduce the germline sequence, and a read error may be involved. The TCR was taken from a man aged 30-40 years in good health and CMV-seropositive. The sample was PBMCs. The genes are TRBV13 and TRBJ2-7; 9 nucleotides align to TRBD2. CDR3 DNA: TGTGCCAGCAGCCTAGGGACTAGCAGCTACGAGCAGTACTTC. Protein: CASSLGTSSYEQYF.